This T cell receptor beta chain appears in the sequencing data of a study of shared clonotypes between healthy human individuals. The study, taken as a whole, reports: At large depth, rarefaction still showed sorted-subset sequencing to be incomplete.

Original processing notes: Filtering was not the same, since immunoSEQ gave junction-only sequences without quality scores. The table came from immunoSEQ multiplex PCR; TCRdb's copy has only in-frame clones and leaves some out. V and J calls and clone size follow that table, whereas D and trimming were derived from the DNA. The sample shows more than 2 million clones, less than 95% of them seen only once. In the case of this clone: The target antigen is unknown.

Naive CD8 cells were CD45RO-negative, positively selected for CCR7, excluding terminally differentiated effector memory CD45RA+ cells. This receptor was obtained from a man between 18 and 29 years old in good health. Sequences were obtained from naive CD8+ T cells sorted from blood.

CDR3 amino acids: CASSPDKLGNTIYF. CDR3 bases: TGCGCCAGCAGCCCGGACAAGCTTGGAAACACCATATATTTT. The J gene is TRBJ1-3, the V gene TRBV10-2; TRBD1 might be the D (5 bases). CDR1 is WSHSY and CDR2 is SAAADI in the germline V gene. The CDR3 spans 14 residues. The V end was cut by 6 bases, the J end by 3 bases, with 12 bases between.